This entry features one T cell receptor (beta chain) sequence. This record belongs to a study of blood T cell repertoires in COVID-19. Germline V gives CDR1 MNHEY, CDR2 SVGAGI. V lost 4 bases, J lost 6 bases, and 9 bases stayed unmatched. The CDR3 contains 15 residues. Per the original methods: Using reference gene primer amplification, nucleated cell counts were estimated. Some clones are missing from TCRdb's copy, which holds only in-frame ones; the method was immunoSEQ multiplex PCR. The V and J calls and clone size come from that table; D and trimming were worked out from the DNA. The table lists about 150,000 clones, 85% to 90% of them singletons.

The TCR was taken from a woman in her thirties or forties with acute or convalescent COVID-19. The sample consisted of peripheral blood. The chain joins TRBV6-5 to TRBJ1-2, with 9 bases aligning to TRBD1. The DNA of the CDR3 is TGTGCCAGCAGTTTTTCGGGACAGGGAAGAAATGGCTACACCTTC. Protein sequence: CASSFSGQGRNGYTF.